This is a list of T cell receptor beta chains from one sample in a study of T cell responses to AZD1222 COVID-19 vaccine. Only in-frame clones appear in the TCRdb table, and some are missing; sequencing was by immunoSEQ multiplex PCR. The sample has 100,000 or so clones, about 90% seen once. The material sequenced was peripheral blood, taken 28 days after the second AZD1222 dose. Every receptor here comes from an adult who received the AZD1222 COVID-19 vaccine. Both conserved end residues are part of each CDR3. The order of the fields is V gene, J gene, D gene, clone size, CDR3 DNA, CDR3 protein. D genes are given only for firm matches. Size is stated for part of the rows, as once, few or many counts, or as a class when the clone is expanded.

>TRBV6-2/TRBV6-3|TRBJ1-5|.|.
TGTGCCAGCAGTTACCAGGGTCAACATGGCAATCAGCCCCAGCATTTT
CASSYQGQHGNQPQHF
>TRBV30|TRBJ1-5|TRBD1|.
TGTGCCTGGAGTGTAAAAGGACAGGGGAACAATCAGCCCCAGCATTTT
CAWSVKGQGNNQPQHF
>TRBV20-1|TRBJ2-7|.|.
TGCAGTGCTAGAGCGGGGTACGAGCAGTACTTC
CSARAGYEQYF
>TRBV5-1|TRBJ2-5|.|.
TGCGCCAGCAGCACGCGGACAGTTGACCACGAAAAGACCCAGTACTTC
CASSTRTVDHEKTQYF
>TRBV5-1|TRBJ1-2|TRBD1|.
TGCGCCAGCAGTTACCGGACAGGGGGCTATGGCTACACCTTC
CASSYRTGGYGYTF
>TRBV11-2|TRBJ2-2|.|.
TGTGCCACTAGCCCAGCCGGCACCGGGGAGCTGTTTTTT
CATSPAGTGELFF
>TRBV27|TRBJ1-1|.|.
TGTGCCAGCAGTTTTAGGTGGACTGAAGCTTTCTTT
CASSFRWTEAFF
>TRBV11-1|TRBJ2-7|TRBD2|.
TGTGCCAGCAGCTTAGTAAGCGGGAGTTACTACGAGCAGTACTTC
CASSLVSGSYYEQYF
>TRBV6-5|TRBJ1-5|TRBD1|few
TGTGCCAGTGTGGAGACAGGGCCTCAGCCCCAGCATTTT
CASVETGPQPQHF
>TRBV6-5|TRBJ2-5|.|.
TGTGCCAGCAGTATGGCAGGCCAAGAGACCCAGTACTTC
CASSMAGQETQYF
>TRBV5-4|TRBJ2-5|.|.
TGTGCCAGCAGCTTGCAAAGGGCGGGGGAGACCCAGTACTTC
CASSLQRAGETQYF
>TRBV3-1/TRBV3-2|TRBJ1-1|.|.
TGTGCCAGCAGCCAAGATCGTGGTGGGAACACTGAAGCTTTCTTT
CASSQDRGGNTEAFF
>TRBV3-1/TRBV3-2|TRBJ1-5|.|.
TGTGCCAGCTCTGGCCCTGGGGAGGCCCAGCATTTT
CASSGPGEAQHF
>TRBV5-1|TRBJ2-3|.|.
TGCGCCAGCAGCCGCGCGTTAAGCACAGATACGCAGTATTTT
CASSRALSTDTQYF
>TRBV29-1|TRBJ2-1|.|.
TGCAGCGTGCGAGGCCTAGTGACAGTTGGGGGCCGAGGGAGCAATGAGCAGTTCTTC
CSVRGLVTVGGRGSNEQFF
>TRBV12-3/TRBV12-4|TRBJ1-2|.|.
TGTGCCAGCAGCCTCATTGCGACGGGAGGCTACACCTTC
CASSLIATGGYTF
>TRBV2|TRBJ1-6|TRBD1|few
TGTGCCAGCAGTGAAACTACAGGGGGTAATTCACCCCTCCACTTT
CASSETTGGNSPLHF
>TRBV2|TRBJ2-7|.|.
TGTGCCAGCAGTGACCCAGGGGCCTACGAGCAGTACTTC
CASSDPGAYEQYF
>TRBV5-1|TRBJ2-5|.|.
TGCGCCAGCAGCTTGAGGCAGGGTAAACGGGAGACCCAGTACTTC
CASSLRQGKRETQYF
>TRBV28|TRBJ1-1|TRBD1|few
TGTGCCAGCAGTCCACTACAGGGGGCAGGGACTGAAGCTTTCTTT
CASSPLQGAGTEAFF
>TRBV9|TRBJ2-2|TRBD2|.
TGTGCCAGCAGCGTAGAGGGACTACGCACCGGGGAGCTGTTTTTT
CASSVEGLRTGELFF
>TRBV27|TRBJ1-6|TRBD1|few
TGTGCCAGCAGTCTGACAGGGTATAATTCACCCCTCCACTTT
CASSLTGYNSPLHF
>TRBV7-4|TRBJ1-5|.|.
TGTGCCAGCAGCTTAGCTATTAGGGGCTCGATAGCCCAGCATTTT
CASSLAIRGSIAQHF
>TRBV19|TRBJ1-4|.|.
TGTGCCAGTAGTATAGGTGTTGCCCGGCGGGTAAATGAAAAACTGTTTTTT
CASSIGVARRVNEKLFF
>TRBV2|TRBJ1-1|TRBD1|once
TGTGCCAGCGAGGGACAGCCGGGGACTGAAGCTTTCTTT
CASEGQPGTEAFF
>TRBV5-1|TRBJ2-7|TRBD2|.
TGCGCCAGCAGCTTGGAGGGCCGACTAGCGGGGGGCCTCCGGATAATCCGGTACTTC
CASSLEGRLAGGLRIIRYF
>TRBV30|TRBJ2-7|TRBD1|.
TGTGCCTGGAGTCGTGACAGGGGGCCCGAGCAGTACTTC
CAWSRDRGPEQYF
>TRBV28|TRBJ2-7|.|.
TGTGCCAGCAGTTTAGGGGGTAGCCGGGGCGAGCAGTACTTC
CASSLGGSRGEQYF
>TRBV18|TRBJ1-4|.|.
TGTGCCAGCTCACCACCCAGTAATGAAAAACTGTTTTTT
CASSPPSNEKLFF
>TRBV30|TRBJ1-6|.|.
TGTGCCTGGAGTCTAGGGTCACCGAATAATTCACCCCTCCACTTT
CAWSLGSPNNSPLHF
>TRBV5-1|TRBJ2-3|.|.
TGCGCCAGCAGCTACTCGACGTCCACAGATACGCAGTATTTT
CASSYSTSTDTQYF
>TRBV6-5|TRBJ2-7|TRBD1|.
TGTGCCAGCAGTTACTCACAGGGGTTCTCCTACGAGCAGTACTTC
CASSYSQGFSYEQYF
>TRBV9|TRBJ1-5|.|.
TGTGCCAGCAGCGTAGGGGCATTTGAGCCCCAGCATTTT
CASSVGAFEPQHF
>TRBV6-2/TRBV6-3|TRBJ2-5|TRBD2|.
TGTGCCAGCAGCGAAGGGACTAGCGGGGACTTTAAAGAGACCCAGTACTTC
CASSEGTSGDFKETQYF
>TRBV4-3|TRBJ1-4|TRBD1|few
TGCGCCAGCAGCCAAGCCGGGACAGGGAGTGAAAAACTGTTTTTT
CASSQAGTGSEKLFF
>TRBV5-1|TRBJ1-4|.|.
TGCGCCAGCAGCTCGGACACTGCTAATGAAAAACTGTTTTTT
CASSSDTANEKLFF
>TRBV7-9|TRBJ1-1|TRBD1|once
TGTGCCAGCAGCAGGACAGGGGGCGGTTTCACTGAAGCTTTCTTT
CASSRTGGGFTEAFF
>TRBV30|TRBJ2-7|TRBD2|.
TGTGCCTGGAGTGTAGGGAGGGTGCAGTACTTC
CAWSVGRVQYF
>TRBV7-9|TRBJ2-6|.|.
TGTGCCAGCAGCTTAGCGGCCAGAACCTCTGGGGCCAACGTCCTGACTTTC
CASSLAARTSGANVLTF
>TRBV27|TRBJ2-7|.|.
TGTGCCAGCAGTTTGGGGCAGGGCTTCTACGAGCAGTACTTC
CASSLGQGFYEQYF
>TRBV6-2/TRBV6-3|TRBJ2-7|.|once
TGTGCCAGCAGCTTCGCAGGCTCCTACGAGCAGTACTTC
CASSFAGSYEQYF
>TRBV7-3|TRBJ1-5|TRBD1|.
TGTGCCAGCAGCTCCCGGGACAGGGTCCTTAGCAATCAGCCCCAGCATTTT
CASSSRDRVLSNQPQHF
>TRBV11-3|TRBJ2-7|TRBD2|.
TGTGCCAGCAGCCCCGGTGGGGGGGACGAGCAGTACTTC
CASSPGGGDEQYF
>TRBV15|TRBJ2-5|TRBD1|.
TGTGCCACCAGCAGAGGGACAGGCCTCCAAGAGACCCAGTACTTC
CATSRGTGLQETQYF
>TRBV20-1|TRBJ1-1|.|.
TGCAGTGCTAGAGTGGGCACTGAAGCTTTCTTT
CSARVGTEAFF
>TRBV20-1|TRBJ1-1|.|.
TGCAGTGCTAGTGGGGGGATTGAAGCTTTCTTT
CSASGGIEAFF
>TRBV10-3|TRBJ2-1|TRBD2|once
TGTGCCATCAGTGAGCTCACTAGCGGGCGGCTGGGGGAGCAGTTCTTC
CAISELTSGRLGEQFF
>TRBV4-1|TRBJ1-2|.|.
TGCGCCAGCAGCCAAGCAGGGCAGGGACGCGGCTACACCTTC
CASSQAGQGRGYTF
>TRBV12-5|TRBJ2-7|.|.
TGTGCTAGCTCCCTTTTGGGTGGTCTTGACGAGCAGTACTTC
CASSLLGGLDEQYF
>TRBV27|TRBJ2-7|TRBD1|.
TGTGCCAGCAGGCCGGGACAGGGCACCTACGAGCAGTACTTC
CASRPGQGTYEQYF
>TRBV15|TRBJ2-1|TRBD2|.
TGTGCCACCAGCAGACCCAATAGTGGTAGCGGGAGGGTAGAGTTCTTC
CATSRPNSGSGRVEFF
>TRBV27|TRBJ1-6|.|once
TGTGCCAGCACCGGCATAAGGGGCACCTATAATTCACCCCTCCACTTT
CASTGIRGTYNSPLHF
>TRBV19|TRBJ2-1|TRBD2|.
TGTGCCAGTAGTATAGAAGGACTAGCGGACAATGAGCAGTTCTTC
CASSIEGLADNEQFF
>TRBV9|TRBJ2-3|TRBD1|.
TGTGCCAGCAGCCCGGGACAGGTGGATGGAGATACGCAGTATTTT
CASSPGQVDGDTQYF
>TRBV25-1|TRBJ2-2|.|few
TGTGCCAGCCGTCGTGGAGGATCCACCGGGGAGCTGTTTTTT
CASRRGGSTGELFF